This T cell receptor (beta chain) was retrieved from a study of regulatory T cells in long-lasting Graves disease. Investigators prepared the TCR beta libraries by applying iRepertoire HTBI primers and Arm-PCR of CDR3 regions. TCRdb independently ran MiXCR on the multiplex PCR reads; one entry per CDR3 protein. The data hold some 240,000 distinct CDR3 sequences, with roughly 19% observed a single time. The time point here: newly diagnosed GD, antithyroid drugs for less than 3 months. Extracted RNA from PBMCs served as the source of the TCR library. In this sample, this clonotype turned up many times. A further study also used this sample, focusing on T cells in Graves' hyperthyroidism and ophthalmopathy. As that study records: HTBI primers drove first-round RT-PCR of the TCR CDR3. The majority of expanded thyroid clonotypes above 0.001 also appeared in blood.

Sequencing was performed on peripheral blood mononuclear cells (PBMCs), taken at new diagnosis, from a patient treated with antithyroid drugs. The sequence was obtained from a woman under 40 with Graves disease.

CDR3 amino acids: CASSSGEGSSTDTQYF. CDR3 bases: TGTGCCAGCAGCTCTGGAGAGGGGAGTAGCACAGATACGCAGTATTTT. The rearrangement links TRBV7-8 to TRBJ2-3, with D perhaps TRBD1 or TRBD2 (5 bases each). CDR1 and CDR2 from the germline V gene are SGHVS and FQNEAQ. Trimming removed 4 bases at V and 0 bases at J, with 14 bases between. The length of the CDR3 is 16 residues.